Below, 26 T cell receptor beta chains from the same sample are listed, as sequenced in a study of blood T cell repertoires in COVID-19. Only in-frame clones appear in the TCRdb table, and some are missing; sequencing was by immunoSEQ multiplex PCR. The data contain 150,000 to 200,000 clones, less than 90% of them singletons. Material for sequencing was PBMCs or T cells enriched from blood (not recorded which). These receptors were collected from a woman under 40 who had been exposed to COVID-19.

The V and J genes are TRBV30 and TRBJ1-5; perhaps TRBD1 as D (5 bases). Trimming removed 0 bases at V and 5 bases at J, with 17 bases between. Germline values: CDR1 GTSNPN, CDR2 SVGIG (reference sequence). This CDR3 contains 16 residues. The DNA for the CDR3 is TGTGCCTGGAGTGTCCCCGGACCTGGGGGGGATCAGCCCCAGCATTTT. It codes for CAWSVPGPGGDQPQHF.

This chain joins TRBV4-1 and TRBJ1-2; D ambiguous. Between the trimmed V and J ends, which lost 0 bases and 0 bases, there was a span of 5 bases. The CDR3 sequence is 14 residues long. Germline-derived CDR1 and CDR2 are MGHRA and YSYEKL. The DNA of the CDR3 is TGCGCCAGCAGCCAAGAGAGGGCTAACTATGGCTACACCTTC. Protein: CASSQERANYGYTF.

The V call is TRBV24-1, the J call TRBJ2-1; TRBD2 matches at 8 bases. The CDR3 totals 16 residues. Germline V lookup: CDR1 KGHDR, CDR2 SFDVKD. Trimming took 2 bases from V and 5 from J; bases not matched to a gene: 7. The CDR3 here is CATSDWRGASHNEQFF. CDR3 coding DNA: TGTGCCACCAGTGATTGGCGGGGGGCTTCCCACAATGAGCAGTTCTTC.

The chain links TRBV9 to TRBJ1-4; D is possibly TRBD1 (6 bases). The CDR3 has 15 amino acids. Germline V gives CDR1 SGDLS, CDR2 YYNGEE. Trimming took off 4 bases at V and 4 bases at J, with 14 bases between the two ends. In DNA form, the CDR3 reads TGTGCCAGCAGCTCGCTCAGGGGCGATAATGAAAAACTGTTTTTT. It encodes CASSSLRGDNEKLFF.

The chain has TRBV5-5 and TRBJ2-7; TRBD1 matches at 9 bases. J gave up 2 bases and V 2 bases, and 5 bases lay outside the gene matches. This CDR3 has 15 residues. Germline V lookup: CDR1 SGHKS, CDR2 YYEKEE (reference sequence). Here the CDR3 DNA reads TGTGCCAGCAGCTTCGGACAGGGGATAACCTACGAGCAGTACTTC. Translated: CASSFGQGITYEQYF.

The rearrangement joins TRBV6-5 to TRBJ2-5; 11 bases line up with TRBD1. The CDR3 has 15 residues. Per germline, CDR1 MNHEY and CDR2 SVGAGI. J was trimmed by 7 bases and V by 7 bases; bases with no gene match: 11. CDR3: CASKADRGPRGTQYF. CDR3 coding DNA: TGTGCCAGCAAGGCGGACAGGGGGCCCCGAGGGACCCAGTACTTC.

This chain links TRBV7-9 with TRBJ2-3; the match to TRBD1 covers 9 bases. The germline V gene encodes CDR1 SEHNR and CDR2 FQNEAQ (reference sequence). V was pared by 5 bases and J by 5 bases, with 5 bases of the junction left unmatched. The CDR3 consists of 14 residues. CDR3 bases: TGTGCCAGCAGCCCGGGACAGGGTGGAGATACGCAGTATTTT. Amino acid sequence: CASSPGQGGDTQYF.

As for this clone: Compared with germline, one end of the junction differs, possibly owing to a read error. The genes are TRBV7-2 and TRBJ1-2; 9 bases map to TRBD1. This CDR3 region has 14 residues. Germline CDR1 and CDR2: SGHTA and FQGNSA. The CDR3 spells CVSSFGTGNAGYTF. For the CDR3, the DNA is TGTGTCAGCAGCTTCGGGACAGGGAACGCGGGCTACACCTTC.

The rearrangement uses TRBV2 and TRBJ1-1; D unresolved. Germline V CDR1 and CDR2: SNHLY, FYNNEI. The CDR3 totals 10 residues. V lost 7 bases and J 8 bases, leaving 8 bases between the germline ends. This chain's CDR3 is CASIGVEAFF. The CDR3, as DNA: TGTGCCAGCATCGGGGTGGAAGCTTTCTTT.

This chain uses TRBV7-2 with TRBJ2-7; D possibly corresponds to TRBD1 (6 bases). The CDR3 loop spans 15 amino acids. V lost 5 bases, J lost 1 base, and 15 bases lay in between. Germline V gives CDR1 SGHTA, CDR2 FQGNSA. The CDR3 DNA reads TGTGCCAGCAGCCGTACCCGGGACAAATCCTACGAGCAGTACTTC. It is translated as CASSRTRDKSYEQYF.

The V and J genes are TRBV5-8 and TRBJ2-3; D is unclear. CDR3 length equals 16 residues. Per the germline V gene, CDR1 is SGHTS and CDR2 is YDEGEE. V was shortened by 4 bases and J by 2 bases, with 17 bases between the two germline ends. The CDR3 coding sequence is TGTGCCAGCAGCCCCAATGTCTTAACCTACACAGATACGCAGTATTTT. Its translation is CASSPNVLTYTDTQYF. Filled out from reference TRBV5-8 and TRBJ2-3, the complete variable domain reads EAGVTQSPTHLIKTRGQQATLRCSPISGHTSVYWYQQALGLGLQFLLWYDEGEERNRGNFPPRFSGRQFPNYSSELNVNALELEDSALYLCASSPNVLTYTDTQYFGPGTRLTVL.

This chain connects TRBV6-6 to TRBJ1-1, with 8 bases identical to TRBD1. This CDR3 spans 15 amino acids. J lost 5 bases, V lost 4 bases, and 9 bases had no gene match. In germline, CDR1 is MNHNY, CDR2 SVGAGI (reference sequence). DNA for the CDR3: TGTGCCAGCAGTTCCCCGGACAGGGTGGGGACTGAAGCTTTCTTT. It yields the protein CASSSPDRVGTEAFF.

This chain uses TRBV19 with TRBJ1-4; a weak D match, TRBD1 (5 bases). With 5 bases removed from V and 8 bases from J, the gap between germline ends came to 12 bases. Germline assignment: CDR1 LNHDA and CDR2 SQIVND (reference sequence). This CDR3 has 13 amino acids. CDR3 DNA sequence: TGTGCCAGTAGTTACAGCGGGGGGGAAAAACTGTTTTTT. This sequence encodes CASSYSGGEKLFF. Looking up the rest from reference TRBV19 and TRBJ1-4 gives the full variable domain: DGGITQSPKYLFRKEGQNVTLSCEQNLNHDAMYWYRQDPGQGLRLIYYSQIVNDFQKGDIAEGYSVSREKKESFPLTVTSAQKNPTAFYLCASSYSGGEKLFFGSGTQLSVL.

The gene calls are TRBV6-1 and TRBJ1-5, with D unresolved. This CDR3 comprises 14 residues. Looked up from germline, CDR1 is MNHNS and CDR2 is SASEGT. The V gene lost 1 base and the J gene lost 9 bases, with 13 bases spanning the gap. The CDR3 loop reads CASSEGGGSGPQHF. The DNA of the CDR3 is TGTGCCAGCAGTGAAGGCGGAGGTTCAGGGCCCCAGCATTTT.

The chain uses TRBV5-1 and TRBJ1-2; 7 bases fit TRBD1. The germline V gene encodes CDR1 SGHRS and CDR2 YFSETQ. Germline trimming cut 3 bases from V and 5 bases from J; bases unmatched to any gene: 16. CDR3 length: 17 amino acids. CDR3 DNA: TGCGCCAGCAGCTCCGGGGATGGCGCGACAGGGACGTATGGCTACACCTTC. Protein: CASSSGDGATGTYGYTF.

This sequence joins TRBV5-4 and TRBJ2-1; 14 nucleotides align to TRBD2. J lost 0 bases, V lost 6 bases, and 8 bases had no gene match. CDR1 is SGHNT, CDR2 YYREEE, per germline (reference sequence). The CDR3 runs 18 residues. CDR3 nucleotide sequence: TGTGCCAGCATCCTGACTAGCGGGGGGGTAAGCTCCTACAATGAGCAGTTCTTC. Encoded protein: CASILTSGGVSSYNEQFF.

Only one count was recorded for this clone. The gene calls are TRBV6-5 and TRBJ1-2; 8 bases map to TRBD1. Germline-derived CDR1 and CDR2 are MNHEY and SVGAGI. This CDR3 contains 16 residues. The junction had 4 bases not matched to a gene; V was cut back by 1 base and J by 0 bases. CDR3 in amino acids: CASSYLPGQANYGYTF. CDR3 in DNA: TGTGCCAGCAGTTACTTGCCGGGACAGGCTAACTATGGCTACACCTTC.

V is TRBV19 and J is TRBJ1-1, with D tentatively TRBD1 (6 bases). The CDR3 is 14 residues long. Germline lookup yields CDR1 LNHDA and CDR2 SQIVND (reference sequence). V was shortened by 2 bases and J by 4 bases, with 11 bases between the two germline ends. The CDR3, as DNA: TGTGCCAGTAGTATACGCCAGGGGCTCACTGAAGCTTTCTTT. This translates into CASSIRQGLTEAFF.

The chain couples TRBV3-1 (or the pseudogene TRBV3-2) to TRBJ2-1; 7 bases are shared with TRBD1. This CDR3 is built from 12 residues. Germline assignment: CDR1 LGHDT and CDR2 YNNKEL (reference sequence). With V trimmed by 11 bases and J by 4 bases, 5 bases remained unmatched. CDR3 sequence reads: CASGTAYNEQFF. CDR3 nucleotide sequence: TGTGCCTCCGGGACAGCTTACAATGAGCAGTTCTTC.

DNA for the CDR3: TGCGCCAGCAGCTTGGGGCAGAAAGGAGACACTGAAGCTTTCTTT. Its protein product is CASSLGQKGDTEAFF. The V gene is TRBV5-1, the J gene TRBJ1-1; D unresolved. Germline CDR1 is SGHRS and CDR2 is YFSETQ. The CDR3 sequence is 15 residues long. The V gene lost 0 bases and the J gene lost 3 bases, with 12 bases spanning the gap.

The gene calls are TRBV2 and TRBJ1-4; D unresolved. CDR1 SNHLY and CDR2 FYNNEI come from the germline V gene. The CDR3 runs to 11 residues. The V gene lost 6 bases and the J gene lost 14 bases, with 13 bases spanning the gap. In DNA, the CDR3 is TGTGCCAGCAGGAGCCTAGTTGGGCTGTTTTTT. Its protein product is CASRSLVGLFF.

This clone appeared a single time. The rearrangement joins TRBV7-2 to TRBJ2-5; the D gene is possibly TRBD1 (5 bases). Germline V lookup: CDR1 SGHTA, CDR2 FQGNSA. V was pared by 1 base and J by 2 bases, with 8 bases between. The CDR3 extends over 14 amino acids. In nucleotides, the CDR3 is TGTGCCAGCAGCTTAGTGGGGCTACAAGAGACCCAGTACTTC. It translates to CASSLVGLQETQYF.

This rearrangement joins TRBV19 to TRBJ1-2; TRBD1 aligns across 7 bases. V shed 4 bases and J 2 bases; nucleotides not matched to a gene: 13. The CDR3 loop spans 17 amino acids. Germline CDR1 is LNHDA and CDR2 is SQIVND (reference sequence). The CDR3 spells CASSKQGTLPSNYGYTF. CDR3 bases: TGTGCCAGTAGTAAACAGGGGACACTACCCTCCAACTATGGCTACACCTTC.

The chain employs TRBV4-3 and TRBJ2-7; TRBD1 aligns across 8 bases. The length of the CDR3 is 15 residues. Trimming cost V 1 base and J 0 bases; bases outside gene matches: 2. Germline CDR1 and CDR2: LGHNA and YSLEER. CDR3 sequence reads: CASSQVQGDSYEQYF. The DNA for the CDR3 is TGCGCCAGCAGCCAAGTACAGGGGGACTCCTACGAGCAGTACTTC.

To note about this clone: The junction does not match germline at one end; this may be a read error. The rearrangement joins TRBV7-7 to TRBJ1-3; no clear D gene. Per the germline V gene, CDR1 is SSHAT and CDR2 is FNYEAQ (reference sequence). The length of the CDR3 is 15 residues. CDR3 protein: CASSPPVRSGNTIYF. The CDR3 DNA reads TGTGCTAGCAGCCCGCCCGTGAGGTCTGGAAACACCATATATTTT.

Only one count was recorded for this clone. V is TRBV6-5 and J is TRBJ2-7; D is possibly TRBD2 (5 bases). This CDR3 is 16 amino acids long. V was pared by 0 bases and J by 0 bases, with 12 bases between. The germline CDR1 and CDR2 sequences are MNHEY and SVGAGI. CDR3 sequence: CASSYSGRESSYEQYF. The CDR3 DNA sequence: TGTGCCAGCAGTTACTCGGGTAGGGAGAGCTCCTACGAGCAGTACTTC.